The next 6 T cell receptor beta chains were all read from a single sample in a study of post-analysis software for immune sequencing data. Study-wide results and caveats: Controls had lower frequencies than patients of about 5 TRBV segments, which included TRBV5-6, TRBV5-1 and TRBV20-1.

Tagging with unique molecular identifiers was a feature of the TCR beta cDNA libraries. Each CDR3 protein gets one entry after TCRdb re-called the PCR reads with MiXCR. The table has about 200,000 distinct CDR3 sequences, roughly 30% seen once; the top ten hold less than 4%. No antigens are known for them. Sequences were obtained from blood. All receptors come from a girl aged 2-17 years with multiple sclerosis.

The chain is built from TRBV5-1 and TRBJ1-2, with 7 positions matching TRBD1. V lost 3 bases, J lost 2 bases, and 4 bases stayed unmatched. CDR1 is SGHRS, CDR2 YFSETQ, per germline. The CDR3 consists of 14 residues. CDR3 amino acids: CASSSGTANYGYTF. The CDR3 nucleotides read TGCGCCAGCAGCTCCGGGACAGCAAACTATGGCTACACCTTC.

This clonotype was found many times. The V call is TRBV6-5, the J call TRBJ2-1, with a weak D call TRBD1 (5 bases). V shed 1 base and J shed 5 bases, with 15 bases lying between them. Germline CDR1 is MNHEY and CDR2 is SVGAGI. CDR3 length: 16 amino acids. CDR3 sequence (DNA): TGTGCCAGCAGTTACTTGACAGCCAGTAATAACAATGAGCAGTTCTTC. Its translation: CASSYLTASNNNEQFF.

This clonotype turned up a few times. V and J are TRBV28 and TRBJ2-7; no clear D. CDR1 is MDHEN and CDR2 is SYDVKM in the germline V gene. The CDR3 is made up of 13 amino acids. V was shortened by 2 bases and J by 2 bases, with 7 bases between the two germline ends. The CDR3 nucleotides read TGTGCCAGCAGTTTAAGTCACGCCTACGAGCAGTACTTC. This gives the protein CASSLSHAYEQYF.

A word on this clonotype: A read error is possible here, since a much larger clone lies one base away. The chain has TRBV12-3 or TRBV12-4 and TRBJ2-5, with D hard to call. V was pared by 4 bases and J by 14 bases, with 17 bases between. The CDR3 has 12 amino acids. The CDR3 spells CASSYRPNEHYF. CDR3 DNA sequence: TGTGCCAGCAGTTACCGGCCAAACGAGCACTACTTC.

The rearrangement uses TRBV3-1 and TRBJ2-1; 8 bases match TRBD2. V lost 4 bases and J lost 8; bases outside the gene matches: 16. The CDR3 loop spans 17 amino acids. Germline values: CDR1 LGHDT, CDR2 YNNKEL (reference sequence). CDR3 residues: CASSLKVAGGVRDEQFF. For the CDR3, the DNA is TGTGCCAGCAGCCTCAAGGTGGCGGGGGGCGTTAGGGATGAGCAGTTCTTC.

The table lists this clonotype with a few counts. The rearrangement joins TRBV3-1 to TRBJ1-5; D uncertain. This CDR3 contains 13 residues. Germline assignment: CDR1 LGHDT and CDR2 YNNKEL (reference sequence). The V gene lost 4 bases and the J gene lost 6 bases, with 10 bases spanning the gap. CDR3 nucleotides: TGTGCCAGCAGCCGTACCCCTGGTCAGCCCCAGCATTTT. Translated, it gives CASSRTPGQPQHF.